The clone carrying this T cell receptor beta chain was found many times. The target antigen is unknown. The data are from a study of T cells in Graves' hyperthyroidism and ophthalmopathy. General study points: Also found in blood were most expanded thyroid clonotypes above 0.001.

The blood specimen was taken at initial hyperthyroidism diagnosis, before any ophthalmopathy symptoms. What was amplified from RNA transcripts were TCR beta CDR3 regions. The TCR CDR3 was amplified in a first-round RT-PCR using the HTBI primer set. A single record per CDR3 protein comes from TCRdb applying MiXCR to the multiplex PCR reads. The sample includes around 380,000 distinct CDR3 sequences, roughly 14% of them seen just once. Germline CDR1 reads MDHEN; CDR2 reads SYDVKM. The CDR3 consists of 15 residues. V was clipped by 6 bases and J by 4 bases, with 15 bases between them. The TCR comes from a man aged 25-45 years with Graves' hyperthyroidism that later progressed to Graves' ophthalmopathy. Specimen: blood. The rearrangement uses TRBV28 and TRBJ1-4; D is unclear. The CDR3 loop is CASSLNQVFNEKLFF. CDR3 bases: TGTGCCAGCAGCCTAAACCAGGTTTTTAATGAAAAACTGTTTTTT.